Following are 10 T cell receptor beta chains from one sample sequenced in a study of OX40 agonist ivuxolimab in advanced cancers. TCRdb keeps only in-frame clones here, not all; method: immunoSEQ multiplex PCR. The sample lists tens of thousands of clones; roughly 90% were seen once. This specimen was CD4+ or CD8+ T cells sorted from blood, taken in a trial of the OX40 agonist ivuxolimab. These receptors all come from an adult with an advanced solid tumor such as melanoma, head and neck, liver or kidney cancer.

The V and J genes are TRBV10-3 and TRBJ1-1, with D hard to call. The CDR3 contains 12 residues. V lost 10 bases and J 4 bases, leaving 13 bases between the germline ends. Germline loops: CDR1 ENHRY, CDR2 SYGVKD. The CDR3 DNA is TGTGCCACCGAGGATAGTGGCACTGAAGCTTTCTTT. The encoded protein is CATEDSGTEAFF.

The V gene is TRBV21-1, the J gene TRBJ2-6; TRBD2, the table's D call, was not compared with the DNA. TRBV21-1 is reported as a pseudogene. The CDR3 runs 20 residues. The CDR3 spells CAGVKSLTGLLLSGANVLTF. The DNA of the CDR3 is TGTGCCGGCGTCAAGAGTTTGACGGGACTATTACTCTCTGGGGCCAACGTCCTGACTTTC.

The chain recombines TRBV21-1 with TRBJ2-4; the D segment call TRBD1 is taken from the table without a DNA check. TRBV21-1 is shown as a pseudogene. The CDR3 is made up of 18 amino acids. The chain's CDR3 is CASSPPRTGGLAKNIQYF. CDR3 bases: TGTGCCAGCAGCCCTCCACGGACAGGTGGACTAGCCAAAAACATTCAGTACTTC.

This clone has a handful of counts. The V and J genes are TRBV9 and TRBJ1-4; D remains ambiguous. V lost 0 bases to trimming and J lost 7 bases, with 4 bases between them. This CDR3 has 12 amino acids. Germline V gives CDR1 SGDLS, CDR2 YYNGEE. The CDR3 nucleotides read TGTGCCAGCAGCGTAGGATCTGAAAAACTGTTTTTT. Its protein product is CASSVGSEKLFF.

The chain is built from TRBV6-5 and TRBJ1-4, with D hard to call. The CDR3 contains 14 residues. Germline V gene lookup returns CDR1 MNHEY and CDR2 SVGAGI. V lost 5 bases to trimming and J lost 0 bases, with 7 bases between them. The CDR3 spells CASSPIATNEKLFF. The CDR3 coding sequence is TGTGCCAGCAGTCCGATCGCAACTAATGAAAAACTGTTTTTT.

V is TRBV2 and J is TRBJ2-7; D unresolved. This CDR3 spans 12 amino acids. The germline V and J ends were trimmed by 4 bases and 3 bases, with 7 bases remaining between them. CDR1 is SNHLY and CDR2 is FYNNEI in the germline V gene. CDR3 coding DNA: TGTGCCAGCAGTGGACTTAACTACGAGCAGTACTTC. Translation: CASSGLNYEQYF.

V is TRBV27 and J is TRBJ2-7; 10 nucleotides match TRBD2. V was clipped by 4 bases and J by 9 bases; unmatched bases: 12. The CDR3 is 15 residues long. The germline CDR1 and CDR2 sequences are MNHEY and SMNVEV (reference sequence). The CDR3 sequence: CASSYRGLATDGQYF. As DNA, the CDR3 is TGTGCCAGCAGTTATCGGGGACTAGCGACCGACGGGCAGTACTTC.

The V call is TRBV27, the J call TRBJ2-3; tentatively, D is TRBD2 (6 bases). The length of the CDR3 is 15 residues. Germline values: CDR1 MNHEY, CDR2 SMNVEV (reference sequence). V was shortened by 6 bases and J by 7 bases, with 20 bases between the two germline ends. In nucleotides, the CDR3 is TGTGCCAGCAGACCCGGCCGTGGCGGGATGAATACGCAGTATTTT. This encodes CASRPGRGGMNTQYF.

The rearrangement uses TRBV27 and TRBJ2-3; 8 nucleotides match TRBD2. The V and J ends lost 1 base and 5 bases, in that order; junction bases with no gene match: 2. The CDR3 is 14 amino acids. Germline lookup yields CDR1 MNHEY and CDR2 SMNVEV (reference sequence). As DNA, the CDR3 is TGTGCCAGCAGTTTATGGACTAGCCTAGATACGCAGTATTTT. As protein: CASSLWTSLDTQYF.

With regard to this clone: Additional DNA sequences in this sample encode the identical CDR3. This chain uses TRBV5-6 with TRBJ1-4; D uncertain. Trimming removed 0 bases from V and 0 bases from J, with 3 bases in between. The CDR3 spans 14 residues. Germline V gene data show CDR1 as SGHDT and CDR2 as YYEEEE. CDR3 in DNA: TGTGCCAGCAGCTTGGTTGCAACTAATGAAAAACTGTTTTTT. Residues: CASSLVATNEKLFF. Looking up the rest from reference TRBV5-6 and TRBJ1-4 gives the full variable domain: DAGVTQSPTHLIKTRGQQVTLRCSPKSGHDTVSWYQQALGQGPQFIFQYYEEEERQRGNFPDRFSGHQFPNYSSELNVNALLLGDSALYLCASSLVATNEKLFFGSGTQLSVL.